The TCR beta chain under discussion was sequenced for a study of blood T cell repertoires in COVID-19. The V gene's germline CDR1 is LNHDA and CDR2 SQIVND (reference sequence). V was pared by 4 bases and J by 5 bases, with 13 bases of the junction left unmatched. The CDR3 loop spans 16 amino acids. How the authors handled the data: Estimation of nucleated cell counts was performed using reference gene primer amplification. Measured with immunoSEQ multiplex PCR; TCRdb has only the in-frame clones, and not every one. The V and J calls and clone size were taken over from that table, and D and trimming were inferred from the DNA. The data contain about 180,000 clones, 75% to 90% of them singletons.

This clonotype originated in a man aged 55-75 years with acute or convalescent COVID-19. Sequencing input: peripheral blood. The chain recombines TRBV19 with TRBJ1-2, with 7 bases aligning to TRBD1. CDR3 region: CASSTYRDSIMYGYTF. DNA for the CDR3: TGTGCCAGTAGTACCTACCGGGACAGTATTATGTATGGCTACACCTTC.